This T cell receptor beta chain originates from a study of blood T cell repertoires in COVID-19 (TCRdb year 2020). Broadly, across the study: Collaborator samples came from the United States, Italy and Spain and covered acute and convalescent phases of COVID-19. The prospective study material was composed of cDNA or gDNA derived from T cells, B-cell-depleted T cells, or PBMCs. Subjects who had been exposed to COVID-19, were actively infected with it, or had recovered from it provided the deeply sampled blood TCRbeta repertoires that made up the dataset. The repertoires were released in a freely available public database intended as a resource for research on the immune response to SARS-CoV-2. Samples came from the ongoing ImmuneRACE study (first 160 participants) plus 1,254 subjects from 6 global collaborators. Sample metadata almost always included a de-identified subject ID, COVID-19 status, age in years and sex. HLA class I and class II types, where available, came from metadata supplied by the sample provider rather than from assay-based typing. Overall results and qualifications from the work: The quantity of clinical and demographic metadata differed by source and by participant and was supplied without curation.

V loses 4 bases of germline sequence and J loses 5 bases, and the interval between the two ends is 15 bases. CDR1 SGHKS and CDR2 YYEKEE are derived from the germline V gene (reference sequence). The CDR3 spans 14 residues, from the cysteine through the phenylalanine. Here the CDR3 DNA is all that survives: 42 bases in frame from base 1. Whole blood was collected in K2EDTA tubes by collaborating institutions according to the institutions' own protocols. For TCRbeta analysis, collaborators shipped samples in one of three forms: frozen whole blood, isolated PBMCs, or DNA extracted from either of those sample types. TCRbeta CDR3 regions were amplified from genomic DNA using the immunoSEQ Assay, a bias-controlled multiplex PCR. Under the source paper's analysis protocol: Within the assay, amplification of reference gene primers was used to estimate how many nucleated cells each sample contained. Sequence reads were collapsed and filtered to measure the absolute abundance of every unique TCRbeta CDR3 rearrangement. For each sample, productive Simpson clonality was calculated as the square root of Simpson's diversity index across productive rearrangements. TCRdb took over this immuneACCESS table, retaining in-frame rearrangements with V and J assigned. Such tables are incomplete; in checked studies, under half of the missing clones stem from an unresolved V gene, and the remainder is unexplained. V and J calls and clone size are given by that table; D and trimming were obtained from the DNA. This sample lists around 70,000 clones; approximately 90% were detected once. Of the sample, 5.5% to 6% falls within the top ten clones.

For this clone: Its antigen is not yet known. No per-base quality is available; no much larger clone lies one base away.

This receptor chain uses TRBV5-5 and TRBJ1-1, with TRBD1 as a weak D call on 6 bases. The specimen sequenced was peripheral blood. This clonotype was sampled from a human donor in a cohort sampled during active COVID-19. The DNA is TGTGCCAGCAGCCGCCTGACAGGTAATACTGAAGCTTTCTTT. The translation is CASSRLTGNTEAFF.